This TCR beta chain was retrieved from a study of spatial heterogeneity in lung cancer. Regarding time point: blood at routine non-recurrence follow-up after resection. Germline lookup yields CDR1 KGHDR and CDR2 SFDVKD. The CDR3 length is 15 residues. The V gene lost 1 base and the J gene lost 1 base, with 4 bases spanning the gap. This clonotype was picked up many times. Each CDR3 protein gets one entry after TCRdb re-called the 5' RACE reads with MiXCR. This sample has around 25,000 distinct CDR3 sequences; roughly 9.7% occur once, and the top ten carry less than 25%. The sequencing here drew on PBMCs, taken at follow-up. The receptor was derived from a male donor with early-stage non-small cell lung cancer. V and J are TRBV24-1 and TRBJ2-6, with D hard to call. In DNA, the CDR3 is TGTGCCACCAGTGATTTCCGATCTGGGGCCAACGTCCTGACTTTC. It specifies CATSDFRSGANVLTF.